The clone carrying this T cell receptor beta chain was seen more than once but under ten times. Its antigen is unknown. This entry belongs to a study of response to subunit inactivated influenza vaccine. Study results and caveats: Authors suggested that a seasonal influenza vaccination recruits few new T cells each time.

TCRdb itself ran the RT-PCR reads through MiXCR, one entry per CDR3 protein. The sample lists about 540,000 distinct CDR3 sequences, less than 15% seen once, with approximately 10% in the top ten. The source material was PBMCs from blood, sampled 11 to 12 days after vaccination. The clonotype originates from a man between 50 and 59 years old who received an inactivated influenza vaccine.

CDR3 sequence reads: CASRETSGGYEQFF. CDR3 DNA sequence: TGTGCCAGCAGGGAGACTAGCGGGGGGTATGAGCAGTTCTTC. The chain uses TRBV2 and TRBJ2-1; 13 bases line up with TRBD2. CDR1 is SNHLY, CDR2 FYNNEI, per germline. The trim removed 6 bases at V and 8 bases at J, leaving 4 bases unmatched. This CDR3 is 14 amino acids long.